The 24 T cell receptor beta chains below all came from one sample that was sequenced in a study of CD8 T cells in ankylosing spondylitis. The study's findings and limits: In ankylosing spondylitis blood, a motif of seven to nine highly homologous TCR beta variants appeared characteristic.

The antigens these receptors bind are not known. TCRdb processed the 5' RACE reads anew with MiXCR; each CDR3 protein has one entry. The table includes more than 650,000 distinct CDR3 sequences, about 11% detected once. The sample comprised blood, either unsorted or a sorted T cell fraction (not recorded which). The receptors were sampled from a male donor with ankylosing spondylitis.

This clonotype was observed a few times. The junction departs from the called germline gene at one end, perhaps through a read error. The CDR3 is CASSRNVGRRVF. CDR3 DNA sequence: TGTGCCAGCAGTCGTAATGTAGGCCGAAGAGTCTTC. The chain has TRBV7-2 and TRBJ2-5; no clear D. Per the germline V gene, CDR1 is SGHTA and CDR2 is FQGNSA. This CDR3 has 12 residues.

V gene TRBV12-3 or TRBV12-4 combines with J gene TRBJ1-1; D not resolved. Trimming took 6 bases from V and 4 from J, leaving 9 bases between them. This CDR3 is built from 12 residues. The CDR3 reads CASSNPVTEAFF. The CDR3 DNA sequence: TGTGCCAGCAGCAACCCGGTCACTGAAGCTTTCTTT.

This chain uses TRBV5-1 with TRBJ1-2; D gene uncertain. In germline, CDR1 is SGHRS, CDR2 YFSETQ. Between the trimmed V and J ends, which lost 0 bases and 0 bases, there was a span of 12 bases. The CDR3 contains 16 residues. The CDR3 spells CASSLAFQAPNYGYTF. The DNA for the CDR3 is TGCGCCAGCAGCTTGGCCTTTCAGGCCCCTAACTATGGCTACACCTTC.

The chain links TRBV5-1 to TRBJ2-7, with no clear D. The V gene lost 0 bases and the J gene lost 0 bases, with 10 bases spanning the gap. The V gene's germline CDR1 is SGHRS and CDR2 YFSETQ. The CDR3 totals 15 residues. This CDR3 is CASSLAGVPSYEQYF. CDR3 coding DNA: TGCGCCAGCAGCTTGGCCGGAGTTCCCTCCTACGAGCAGTACTTC.

Only a few counts were recorded for this clonotype. The chain links TRBV6-1 to TRBJ2-3; 7 bases align to TRBD2. CDR3 length equals 13 residues. Trimming took 6 bases from V and 6 from J; bases not matched to a gene: 6. Germline V gene lookup returns CDR1 MNHNS and CDR2 SASEGT. This chain's CDR3 is CASRTSPSDTQYF. The CDR3 bases are TGTGCCAGCAGGACTAGCCCCTCGGATACGCAGTATTTT.

The chain couples TRBV9 to TRBJ1-1; no clear D gene. V was clipped by 0 bases and J by 5 bases, with 8 bases between them. The germline V gene has CDR1 SGDLS and CDR2 YYNGEE. The CDR3 totals 13 residues. CDR3 bases: TGTGCCAGCAGCGTAGACGCTGGGACTGAAGCTTTCTTT. Translation gives CASSVDAGTEAFF.

The chain couples TRBV5-1 to TRBJ1-4, with no clear D. Looked up from germline, CDR1 is SGHRS and CDR2 is YFSETQ. The CDR3 runs 14 residues. Trimming took 2 bases from V and 6 from J, leaving 11 bases between them. The CDR3 DNA reads as TGCGCCAGCAGCTTAGAGACGGCGGATGAAAAACTGTTTTTT. This sequence encodes CASSLETADEKLFF.

In its sample, this clonotype was seen a few times. The chain employs TRBV11-2 and TRBJ1-4; D unclear. The V and J ends lost 1 base and 4 bases respectively, with 10 bases between them. Per the germline V gene, CDR1 is SGHAT and CDR2 is FQNNGV. This CDR3 region has 15 residues. This CDR3 reads CASSLASQINEKLFF. The CDR3 DNA follows: TGTGCCAGCAGCTTAGCCTCCCAGATTAATGAAAAACTGTTTTTT.

This clonotype was counted at least ten times. The chain combines TRBV5-1 with TRBJ1-1; D gene unclear. V was clipped by 3 bases and J by 11 bases, with 17 bases between them. This CDR3 contains 13 residues. Germline V CDR1 and CDR2: SGHRS, YFSETQ. The CDR3 loop is CASSYSHSNRAFF. CDR3 sequence (DNA): TGCGCCAGCAGCTACTCGCACTCAAATCGGGCTTTCTTT. Combining the CDR3 with reference TRBV5-1 and TRBJ1-1 gives the whole variable domain KAGVTQTPRYLIKTRGQQVTLSCSPISGHRSVSWYQQTPGQGLQFLFEYFSETQRNKGNFPGRFSGRQFSNSRSEMNVSTLELGDSALYLCASSYSHSNRAFFGQGTRLTVV.

A word on this clonotype: A read error may be the cause here, since a much bigger clone is one base away. The chain recombines TRBV5-1 with TRBJ1-5; 9 bases line up with TRBD1. The ends lost 6 bases at V and 2 bases at J; junction bases unmatched: 6. Germline assignment: CDR1 SGHRS and CDR2 YFSETQ. The CDR3 runs 15 residues. As DNA, the CDR3 is TGCGCCAGCACAGCCGGACAGGGGCGCAATCAGCCCCAGCATTTT. Encoded protein: CASTAGQGRNQPQHF.

This clonotype was counted only a few times. The rearrangement links TRBV7-8 to TRBJ2-2, with TRBD1 matching 8 bases. Germline V CDR1 and CDR2: SGHVS, FQNEAQ. Germline trimming cut 2 bases from V and 7 bases from J; bases unmatched to any gene: 9. The CDR3 loop spans 16 amino acids. This CDR3 reads CASSLNLDREDGELFF. In nucleotides, the CDR3 is TGTGCCAGCAGCTTAAATCTGGACAGGGAGGACGGGGAGCTGTTTTTT.

This chain links TRBV23-1 with TRBJ2-3; the D call may be TRBD1 or TRBD2 (5 bases each). TRBV23-1 is assigned to the ORF class and has an uncertain function. CDR3 length equals 15 residues. The V gene lost 7 bases and the J gene lost 1 base, with 15 bases spanning the gap. The CDR3 DNA reads TGCGCCAGCACAAGGGACGGAACTTGCACAGATACGCAGTATTTT. Protein sequence: CASTRDGTCTDTQYF.

This clonotype has just a few counts. The rearrangement links TRBV2 to TRBJ2-2, with D possibly called TRBD1 or TRBD2 (5 bases each). There are 15 residues in the CDR3. Trimming removed 3 bases at V and 5 bases at J, with 13 bases between. CDR1 SNHLY and CDR2 FYNNEI come from the germline V gene. CDR3 sequence (DNA): TGTGCCAGCAGTGAGAGGGGAAGAGGGACCGGGGAGCTGTTTTTT. Protein product: CASSERGRGTGELFF.

The chain uses TRBV28 and TRBJ2-1; unclear D gene. Looked up from germline, CDR1 is MDHEN and CDR2 is SYDVKM. This CDR3 is built from 15 residues. V shed 2 bases and J shed 3 bases, with 11 bases lying between them. DNA for the CDR3: TGTGCCAGCAGTTTAGGGGTTCCCCACTACAATGAGCAGTTCTTC. As protein: CASSLGVPHYNEQFF.

This clonotype was recorded a few times. The chain carries TRBV18 and TRBJ1-2, with TRBD1 matching over 10 bases. From germline, CDR1 is KGHSH and CDR2 LQKENI. V shed 6 bases, J shed 2 bases, and the junction held 9 bases outside the gene matches. The CDR3 sequence is 16 residues long. CDR3 sequence (DNA): TGTGCCAGCTCCTATTGGACGGGACAGGGGAACTATGGCTACACCTTC. Translating it yields CASSYWTGQGNYGYTF.

The chain carries TRBV20-1 and TRBJ2-7; D remains unclear. Germline CDR1 DFQATT, CDR2 SNEGSKA (reference sequence). Trimming removed 4 bases from V and 2 bases from J, with 9 bases in between. CDR3 size: 12 residues. CDR3 residues: CSANGVTYEQYF. CDR3 sequence (DNA): TGCAGTGCTAACGGTGTCACCTACGAGCAGTACTTC.

The table lists this clonotype with many counts. The rearrangement joins TRBV10-3 to TRBJ2-7, with 8 bases identical to TRBD1. The CDR3 sequence is 12 residues long. Germline V gives CDR1 ENHRY, CDR2 SYGVKD. The J segment lost 7 bases and the V segment lost 8 bases, leaving 7 bases of the junction unmatched. The CDR3 bases are TGTGCCATCCGGGACAGGTCTTGGGAGCAGTACTTC. The encoded protein is CAIRDRSWEQYF.

This clonotype was observed a handful of times. This chain uses TRBV10-3 with TRBJ1-6; D remains unclear. V shed 10 bases and J shed 7 bases, with 14 bases lying between them. The CDR3 covers 13 residues. Germline-derived CDR1 and CDR2 are ENHRY and SYGVKD. The CDR3, as DNA: TGTGCCACCGAACCGGGCTCAAATTCACCCCTCCACTTT. Translation gives CATEPGSNSPLHF.

This clonotype was seen more than once but under ten times. The chain carries TRBV20-1 and TRBJ2-1, with 9 bases matching TRBD2. V trimming: 5 bases; J trimming: 2 bases; junction bases outside the gene matches: 4. CDR1 and CDR2 from the germline V gene are DFQATT and SNEGSKA (reference sequence). CDR3 length: 14 residues. CDR3 DNA: TGCAGTGCTCCCATAGCGGGAGCCTACAATGAGCAGTTCTTC. Protein sequence: CSAPIAGAYNEQFF.

This chain joins TRBV20-1 and TRBJ2-1, with 13 positions matching TRBD2. J was trimmed by 4 bases and V by 5 bases; bases with no gene match: 11. This CDR3 region has 17 residues. From germline, CDR1 is DFQATT and CDR2 SNEGSKA (reference sequence). In DNA, the CDR3 is TGCAGTGCTTTTGCGGGCCGGGGACTAGCGGGGTACAATGAGCAGTTCTTC. This gives the protein CSAFAGRGLAGYNEQFF.

V and J are TRBV12-3 or TRBV12-4 and TRBJ2-1; D not certain. The CDR3 extends over 14 amino acids. V gave up 3 bases and J gave up 11 bases, with 17 bases separating them. The CDR3 DNA sequence: TGTGCCAGCAGTTTGCCCCTTGGGATCATAAAGCAGTTCTTC. This translates into CASSLPLGIIKQFF.

A few counts support this clonotype. The V gene is TRBV29-1, the J gene TRBJ2-2; D gene ambiguous. The ends were cut back, 6 bases at V and 3 bases at J, with 14 bases in the middle. There are 14 residues in the CDR3. CDR1 is SQVTM, CDR2 ANQGSEA, per germline. DNA of the CDR3: TGCAGCGTGATGGCGGCGCAGCACACCGGGGAGCTGTTTTTT. As protein: CSVMAAQHTGELFF.

This clonotype has ten or more counts. The DNA of the CDR3 is TGTGCCAGCAGCCAAGGCGGGATAGTCAGCGAGCAGTACTTC. Its protein product is CASSQGGIVSEQYF. The genes are TRBV4-2 and TRBJ2-7, with a tentative D call TRBD2 (6 bases). The V gene's germline CDR1 is LGHNA and CDR2 YNFKEQ. Trimming took 1 base from V and 6 from J, leaving 13 bases between them. This CDR3 contains 14 residues.

The CDR3 loop reads CASSLLGGRTGELFF. In nucleotides, the CDR3 is TGTGCCAGCAGCTTACTCGGGGGAAGAACCGGGGAGCTGTTTTTT. The chain couples TRBV11-2 to TRBJ2-2; D may be TRBD2 (6 bases). There are 15 residues in the CDR3. V was pared by 2 bases and J by 5 bases, with 12 bases between. Germline CDR1 is SGHAT and CDR2 is FQNNGV.